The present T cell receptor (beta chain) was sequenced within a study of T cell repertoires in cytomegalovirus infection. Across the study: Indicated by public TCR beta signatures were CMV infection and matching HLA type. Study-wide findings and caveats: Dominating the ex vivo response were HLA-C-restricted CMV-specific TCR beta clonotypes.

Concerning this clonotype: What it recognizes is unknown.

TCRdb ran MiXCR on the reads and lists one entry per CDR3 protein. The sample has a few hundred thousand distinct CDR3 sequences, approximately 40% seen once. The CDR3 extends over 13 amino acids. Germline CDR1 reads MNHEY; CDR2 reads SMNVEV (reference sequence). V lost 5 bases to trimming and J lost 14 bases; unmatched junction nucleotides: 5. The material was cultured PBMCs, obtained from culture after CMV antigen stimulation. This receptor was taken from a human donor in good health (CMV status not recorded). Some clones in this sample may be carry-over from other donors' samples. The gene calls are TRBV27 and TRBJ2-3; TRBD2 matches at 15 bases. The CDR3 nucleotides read TGTGCCAGCAGTCACGGGACTAGCGGGAGGTTGTATTTT. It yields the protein CASSHGTSGRLYF.